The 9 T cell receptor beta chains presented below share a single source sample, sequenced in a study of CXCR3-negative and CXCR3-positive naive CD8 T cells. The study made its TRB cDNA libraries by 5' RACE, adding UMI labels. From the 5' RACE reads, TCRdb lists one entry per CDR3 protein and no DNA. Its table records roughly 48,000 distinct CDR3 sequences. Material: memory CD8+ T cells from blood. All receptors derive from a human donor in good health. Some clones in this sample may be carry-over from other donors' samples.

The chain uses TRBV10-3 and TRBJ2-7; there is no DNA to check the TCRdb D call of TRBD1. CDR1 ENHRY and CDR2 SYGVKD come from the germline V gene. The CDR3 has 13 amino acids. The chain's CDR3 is CAIRGDSSYEQYF.

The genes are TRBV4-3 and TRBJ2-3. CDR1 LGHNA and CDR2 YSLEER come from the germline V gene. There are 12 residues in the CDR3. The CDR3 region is CASSQYRDTQYF.

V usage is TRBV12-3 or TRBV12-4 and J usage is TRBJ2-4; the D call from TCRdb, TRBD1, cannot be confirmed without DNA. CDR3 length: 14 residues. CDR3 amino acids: CASSPGLGKNIQYF.

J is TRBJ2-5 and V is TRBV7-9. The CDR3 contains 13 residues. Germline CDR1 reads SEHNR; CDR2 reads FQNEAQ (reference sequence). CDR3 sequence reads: CASSLGDQETQYF.

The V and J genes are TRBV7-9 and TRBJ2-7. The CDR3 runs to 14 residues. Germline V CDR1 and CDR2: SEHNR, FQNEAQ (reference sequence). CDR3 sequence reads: CASSLVSQFYEQYF. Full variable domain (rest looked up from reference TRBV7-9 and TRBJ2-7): DTGVSQNPRHKITKRGQNVTFRCDPISEHNRLYWYRQTLGQGPEFLTYFQNEAQLEKSRLLSDRFSAERPKGSFSTLEIQRTEQGDSAMYLCASSLVSQFYEQYFGPGTRLTVT.

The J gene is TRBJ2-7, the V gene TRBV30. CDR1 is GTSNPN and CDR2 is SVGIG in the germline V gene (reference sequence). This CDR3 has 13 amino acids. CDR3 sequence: CAWSVGVSYEQYF.

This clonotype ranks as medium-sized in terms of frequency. CDR3 sequence: CASSLRGESYEQYF. The chain recombines TRBV6-2 or TRBV6-3 with TRBJ2-7; TCRdb proposes TRBD1, but this gene call is untestable without DNA. The CDR3 covers 14 residues. Germline V gives CDR1 MNHEY, CDR2 SVGEGT.

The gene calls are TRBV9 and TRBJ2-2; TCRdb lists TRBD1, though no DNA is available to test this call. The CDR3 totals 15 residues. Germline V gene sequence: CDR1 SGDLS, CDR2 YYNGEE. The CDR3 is CASSVAEAGTGELFF.

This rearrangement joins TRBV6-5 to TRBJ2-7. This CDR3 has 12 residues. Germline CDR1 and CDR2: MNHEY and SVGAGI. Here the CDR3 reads CASTTLTYEQYF.